The 32 T cell receptor beta chains reported below all come from one sample, sequenced in a study of cytomegalovirus exposure and HLA in healthy donors. PCR involved 60 Vbeta and 13 Jbeta primers. TCRdb's table, derived via immunoSEQ multiplex PCR, lists solely in-frame clones and lacks some. The data show some 150,000 clones, roughly 79% seen once. The source material was PBMCs. Source of these receptors: a young man in good health and CMV-seronegative.

The chain employs TRBV2 and TRBJ1-4; maybe TRBD1 (5 bases). CDR1 SNHLY and CDR2 FYNNEI come from the germline V gene. Trimming removed 6 bases from V and 0 bases from J, with 11 bases in between. The CDR3 runs to 15 residues. The CDR3, as DNA: TGTGCCAGCAGCGTGGGACTTACAACTAATGAAAAACTGTTTTTT. Amino acids: CASSVGLTTNEKLFF.

This chain joins TRBV19 and TRBJ1-1; weak D call: TRBD1 (5 bases). Deletions cut 10 bases from V and 2 bases from J, with 26 bases between. Germline loops: CDR1 LNHDA, CDR2 SQIVND (reference sequence). This CDR3 contains 17 residues. The CDR3 reads CATGPPWGDKENTEAFF. The CDR3 nucleotides read TGTGCCACAGGCCCCCCATGGGGGGATAAAGAAAACACTGAAGCTTTCTTT.

This chain joins TRBV28 and TRBJ1-1, with 7 bases identical to TRBD1. CDR1 is MDHEN, CDR2 SYDVKM, per germline. The trim removed 5 bases at V and 0 bases at J, leaving 12 bases unmatched. CDR3 length: 17 amino acids. In DNA, the CDR3 is TGTGCCAGCAGTCCCGGGGCAGGGGGGTCTTTGAACACTGAAGCTTTCTTT. Its translation: CASSPGAGGSLNTEAFF.

The V gene is TRBV27, the J gene TRBJ2-7; 10 nucleotides align to TRBD2. The V segment lost 7 bases and the J segment 7 bases; nucleotides outside the gene matches: 13. The CDR3 consists of 15 residues. Germline CDR1 is MNHEY and CDR2 is SMNVEV (reference sequence). The CDR3 sequence: CASKRRTSGFLEQYF. The CDR3 region has the DNA TGTGCCAGCAAACGTCGGACTAGCGGATTCTTGGAGCAGTACTTC.

The V call is TRBV28, the J call TRBJ2-5; 8 bases agree with TRBD2. Germline V gene lookup returns CDR1 MDHEN and CDR2 SYDVKM. The CDR3 covers 14 residues. Losses at the gene ends were 6 bases for V and 2 bases for J; bases not matched to a gene: 5. The CDR3 protein is CASSASGLQETQYF. The CDR3 DNA reads as TGTGCCAGCAGCGCTAGCGGGCTTCAAGAGACCCAGTACTTC.

This rearrangement joins TRBV19 to TRBJ2-2; 10 bases are shared with TRBD1. The CDR3 loop spans 18 amino acids. Per germline, CDR1 LNHDA and CDR2 SQIVND (reference sequence). The trim removed 5 bases at V and 4 bases at J, leaving 13 bases unmatched. CDR3 residues: CASSSYTRTGGSTGELFF. CDR3 bases: TGTGCCAGTAGTTCATATACAAGGACAGGGGGGTCCACCGGGGAGCTGTTTTTT. The variable domain in full, completed from reference TRBV19 and TRBJ2-2, reads DGGITQSPKYLFRKEGQNVTLSCEQNLNHDAMYWYRQDPGQGLRLIYYSQIVNDFQKGDIAEGYSVSREKKESFPLTVTSAQKNPTAFYLCASSSYTRTGGSTGELFFGEGSRLTVL.

The V gene is TRBV4-3, the J gene TRBJ2-7, with 9 bases matching TRBD1. This CDR3 contains 15 residues. Per germline, CDR1 LGHNA and CDR2 YSLEER. V lost 3 bases, J lost 2 bases, and 5 bases stayed unmatched. The CDR3 bases are TGCGCCAGCAGCCATGGACAGGGGCTCACCTACGAGCAGTACTTC. Protein product: CASSHGQGLTYEQYF.

There are a few counts of this clone. The DNA of the CDR3 is TGCAGTGCTGCCCAGGGGTGGGGCTACACCTTC. Translating gives CSAAQGWGYTF. V gene TRBV20-1 combines with J gene TRBJ1-2; weak D call: TRBD1 (6 bases). This CDR3 has 11 amino acids. V lost 5 bases and J lost 8, with 12 bases in between. Germline assignment: CDR1 DFQATT and CDR2 SNEGSKA (reference sequence).

This clone was counted between two and nine times. This sequence joins TRBV28 and TRBJ2-5; TRBD2 might be the D (7 bases). The V gene lost 8 bases and the J gene lost 5 bases, with 18 bases spanning the gap. The germline V gene has CDR1 MDHEN and CDR2 SYDVKM. The CDR3 covers 14 residues. CDR3 DNA sequence: TGTGCCAGCCTGGAGGGGGGGCCTAGGGAGACCCAGTACTTC. Translating it yields CASLEGGPRETQYF.

V is TRBV18 and J is TRBJ1-3, with unresolved D. Trimming removed 6 bases at V and 0 bases at J, with 9 bases between. The germline CDR1 and CDR2 sequences are KGHSH and LQKENI. The CDR3 has 14 residues. The CDR3 loop reads CASSPEGSGNTIYF. CDR3 DNA: TGTGCCAGCTCCCCAGAGGGCTCTGGAAACACCATATATTTT.

V and J are TRBV13 and TRBJ2-2, with D perhaps matching TRBD2 (5 bases). With 6 bases removed from V and 4 bases from J, the gap between germline ends came to 9 bases. CDR1 and CDR2 (germline): PRHDT, FYEKMQ (reference sequence). This CDR3 region has 13 residues. CDR3 protein: CASRSGSTGELFF. CDR3 in DNA: TGTGCCAGCAGGTCGGGGTCCACCGGGGAGCTGTTTTTT. Using reference TRBV13 and TRBJ2-2 for the parts outside the CDR3, the full variable domain is AAGVIQSPRHLIKEKRETATLKCYPIPRHDTVYWYQQGPGQDPQFLISFYEKMQSDKGSIPDRFSAQQFSDYHSELNMSSLELGDSALYFCASRSGSTGELFFGEGSRLTVL.

The rearrangement joins TRBV11-3 to TRBJ1-1, with D possibly TRBD1 on 6 matching bases. The CDR3 runs to 13 residues. The V gene's germline CDR1 is SGHNT and CDR2 YENEEA. Trimming shortened V by 5 bases and J by 3 bases, and 10 bases separated the two germline ends. In DNA form, the CDR3 reads TGTGCCAGCAGCGAGGACAGTTACACTGAAGCTTTCTTT. Residues: CASSEDSYTEAFF.

This chain connects TRBV6-1 to TRBJ2-7; no firm D call. The CDR3 has 13 residues. The V gene's germline CDR1 is MNHNS and CDR2 SASEGT. V dropped 6 bases and J dropped 9 bases, with 18 bases sitting between them. The CDR3 DNA reads TGTGCCAGCAGACCACTCCAGGAATCTGTGCAGTACGTC. It translates to CASRPLQESVQYV.

The chain is built from TRBV5-1 and TRBJ1-4; D may be TRBD1 (5 bases). Germline CDR1 and CDR2: SGHRS and YFSETQ. V dropped 1 base and J dropped 8 bases, with 9 bases sitting between them. This CDR3 is 13 amino acids long. CDR3 nucleotides: TGCGCCAGCAGCTTGCAGGGTGGGGAAAAACTGTTTTTT. The encoded protein is CASSLQGGEKLFF.

The rearrangement uses TRBV28 and TRBJ1-1; weak D call: TRBD1 (5 bases). The CDR3 length is 14 residues. Germline assignment: CDR1 MDHEN and CDR2 SYDVKM. Trimming shortened V by 5 bases and J by 1 base, and 11 bases separated the two germline ends. CDR3 residues: CASSTSGPNTEAFF. CDR3 DNA: TGTGCCAGCAGTACTTCAGGGCCGAACACTGAAGCTTTCTTT.

In its sample, this clone was seen a few times. One end of the junction varies from germline; a read error may be responsible. The chain is built from TRBV4-3 and TRBJ2-4; D is uncertain. The CDR3 totals 13 residues. Germline V lookup: CDR1 LGHNA, CDR2 YSLEER. CDR3 sequence (DNA): TGCGCCAGCAGCCAAGGGATGGTGAACAGTCAGTACTTC. This codes for CASSQGMVNSQYF.

The chain has TRBV11-2 and TRBJ2-3; 11 nucleotides align to TRBD1. The CDR3 has 16 amino acids. J lost 6 bases, V lost 5 bases, and 10 bases had no gene match. The germline CDR1 and CDR2 sequences are SGHAT and FQNNGV. The CDR3 reads CASSIWNGQGADTQYF. CDR3 DNA sequence: TGTGCCAGCAGCATATGGAATGGACAGGGGGCGGATACGCAGTATTTT.

V usage is TRBV9 and J usage is TRBJ1-4; 9 nucleotides align to TRBD1. This CDR3 contains 17 residues. V gave up 0 bases and J gave up 8 bases; unmatched junction bases: 11. Germline V CDR1 and CDR2: SGDLS, YYNGEE. CDR3 nucleotides: TGTGCCAGCAGCGTAGGACCGGGACAGGGCTTCAGGGAAAAACTGTTTTTT. This translates into CASSVGPGQGFREKLFF. Variable domain in full (rest from reference TRBV9 and TRBJ1-4): DSGVTQTPKHLITATGQRVTLRCSPRSGDLSVYWYQQSLDQGLQFLIQYYNGEERAKGNILERFSAQQFPDLHSELNLSSLELGDSALYFCASSVGPGQGFREKLFFGSGTQLSVL.

This clone was detected only a few times. The sample carries other DNA sequences with the same CDR3. The gene calls are TRBV5-1 and TRBJ2-5, with 7 nucleotides matching TRBD1. Germline CDR1 is SGHRS and CDR2 is YFSETQ. The V segment lost 4 bases and the J segment 1 base; nucleotides outside the gene matches: 4. CDR3 size: 14 residues. The CDR3 sequence: CASSTGTAQETQYF. The CDR3 nucleotides are TGCGCCAGCAGCACCGGGACAGCCCAAGAGACCCAGTACTTC.

CDR3 protein: CASSWTSGRYEQYF. The CDR3 DNA reads as TGCGCCAGCAGCTGGACTAGCGGGCGCTACGAGCAGTACTTC. The rearrangement links TRBV5-1 to TRBJ2-5, with 11 bases that match TRBD2. The J call is doubtful: the DNA matches TRBJ2-7 better. Germline loops: CDR1 SGHRS, CDR2 YFSETQ. This CDR3 has 14 residues.

The genes are TRBV6-5 and TRBJ1-1, with a tentative D call TRBD1 (5 bases). V was pared by 11 bases and J by 4 bases, with 17 bases between. The CDR3 contains 13 residues. The germline gives CDR1 MNHEY, CDR2 SVGAGI. CDR3 sequence: CAAMQGYFTEAFF. The CDR3 DNA reads as TGTGCCGCAATGCAGGGTTATTTCACTGAAGCTTTCTTT.

This rearrangement joins TRBV28 to TRBJ1-2, with D unclear. Between the trimmed V and J ends, which lost 3 bases and 8 bases, there was a span of 13 bases. The V gene's germline CDR1 is MDHEN and CDR2 SYDVKM. The CDR3 is 13 residues long. The CDR3 DNA reads TGTGCCAGCAGTTTGGGAGGGAAGGGAGGCTACACCTTC. Its protein is CASSLGGKGGYTF.

This clone was seen more than once but under ten times. CDR3 nucleotide sequence: TGTGCCAGCAGCTTAAAGGGGGGCGGGGGCAATGAGCAGTTCTTC. Its translation: CASSLKGGGGNEQFF. The chain joins TRBV7-3 to TRBJ2-1, with D possibly matching TRBD2 (7 bases). CDR1 and CDR2 from the germline V gene are SGHTA and FQGTGA. The CDR3 spans 15 residues. V gave up 1 base and J gave up 6 bases, with 13 bases separating them.

This chain uses TRBV4-3 with TRBJ1-5; weak D call: TRBD1 (5 bases). V was clipped by 1 base and J by 9 bases, with 13 bases between them. CDR1 is LGHNA, CDR2 YSLEER, per germline. This CDR3 region has 14 residues. In nucleotides, the CDR3 is TGCGCCAGCAGCCAAGGCGACAGCCGAAGGCCCCAGCATTTT. This encodes CASSQGDSRRPQHF.

This chain connects TRBV27 to TRBJ1-5; D uncertain. V lost 2 bases to trimming and J lost 0 bases, with 11 bases between them. This CDR3 has 16 amino acids. Germline lookup yields CDR1 MNHEY and CDR2 SMNVEV (reference sequence). The chain's CDR3 is CASSLRGRISNQPQHF. CDR3 nucleotides: TGTGCCAGCAGTTTACGGGGTCGGATTAGCAATCAGCCCCAGCATTTT.

Note on this clone: This CDR3 is also generated by other DNA sequences in the sample. This chain connects TRBV4-2 to TRBJ2-5; TRBD2 matches 8 bases. The CDR3 length is 15 residues. CDR1 LGHNA and CDR2 YNFKEQ come from the germline V gene. V shed 0 bases and J 5 bases; nucleotides not matched to a gene: 5. This chain's CDR3 is CASSQDIGGAETQYF. Here the CDR3 DNA reads TGTGCCAGCAGCCAAGATATCGGGGGGGCCGAGACCCAGTACTTC.

This chain connects TRBV7-9 to TRBJ2-7; 8 positions match TRBD1. Germline V gene sequence: CDR1 SEHNR, CDR2 FQNEAQ (reference sequence). Germline trimming cut 6 bases from V and 1 base from J; bases unmatched to any gene: 5. The CDR3 sequence is 14 residues long. CDR3 in amino acids: CASSSWTGSYEQYF. The CDR3 DNA follows: TGTGCCAGCAGTTCGTGGACAGGGTCCTACGAGCAGTACTTC.

The chain joins TRBV4-3 to TRBJ2-7; 9 nucleotides line up with TRBD1. The CDR3 has 16 amino acids. CDR1 and CDR2 (germline): LGHNA, YSLEER. The trim removed 3 bases at V and 0 bases at J, leaving 6 bases unmatched. CDR3 in DNA: TGCGCCAGCAGCCACTCACAGGGGGCGAGCTCCTACGAGCAGTACTTC. The encoded protein is CASSHSQGASSYEQYF.

This clone has just a few counts. CDR3 sequence: CASSAQGGAGYGYTF. The CDR3 DNA is TGTGCCAGCAGTGCGCAAGGGGGCGCCGGCTATGGCTACACCTTC. The J gene is TRBJ1-2, the V gene TRBV6-1; TRBD1 matches at 7 bases. The J segment lost 4 bases and the V segment lost 4 bases, leaving 9 bases of the junction unmatched. Germline CDR1 MNHNS, CDR2 SASEGT. There are 15 residues in the CDR3.

The V and J genes are TRBV27 and TRBJ1-2, with 8 positions matching TRBD1. The germline V gene has CDR1 MNHEY and CDR2 SMNVEV (reference sequence). The CDR3 sequence is 15 residues long. The V gene end was trimmed by 0 bases and the J gene end by 4 bases; junction bases not matched to a gene: 4. DNA for the CDR3: TGTGCCAGCAGTTTATCATCAGGGGGCGGCTATGGCTACACCTTC. Amino acids: CASSLSSGGGYGYTF.

CDR3 bases: TGTGCCAGCAGCTTAGACAGGGGTGGGTACAATGAGCAGTTCTTC. Its protein is CASSLDRGGYNEQFF. The J gene is TRBJ2-1, the V gene TRBV7-9, with 7 bases aligning to TRBD1. J gave up 4 bases and V 1 base, and 4 bases lay outside the gene matches. Germline assignment: CDR1 SEHNR and CDR2 FQNEAQ (reference sequence). CDR3 length equals 15 residues.

The rearrangement links TRBV18 to TRBJ1-1, with D tentatively TRBD1 (6 bases). The CDR3 contains 14 residues. Trimming shortened V by 2 bases and J by 3 bases, and 10 bases separated the two germline ends. Germline V gene data show CDR1 as KGHSH and CDR2 as LQKENI. CDR3 sequence (DNA): TGTGCCAGCTCACCAGTTTCAGGGGACACTGAAGCTTTCTTT. Translated: CASSPVSGDTEAFF.